This TCR beta chain was found in a study of cytomegalovirus exposure and HLA in healthy donors. Study-level results: Altogether, some 170 TCR beta chains were recorded as cytomegalovirus-associated.

As for this clone: Its cognate antigen is unknown.

Vbeta (60) and Jbeta (13) primers were used in the PCR. TCRdb keeps only in-frame clones here, not all; method: immunoSEQ multiplex PCR. In the table there are roughly 87,000 clones, around 75% of which are singletons. With 4 bases removed from V and 10 bases from J, the gap between germline ends came to 11 bases. The CDR3 has 12 amino acids. Germline loops: CDR1 SQVTM, CDR2 ANQGSEA. The genes are TRBV29-1 and TRBJ1-6; possibly TRBD1 for D (5 bases). The origin of this receptor is a woman between 35 and 50 years old in good health and CMV-seropositive. Sequencing was carried out using PBMCs. The DNA for the CDR3 is TGCAGCGTTGGGGGGGGAAGCTCACCCCTCCACTTT. It yields the protein CSVGGGSSPLHF.